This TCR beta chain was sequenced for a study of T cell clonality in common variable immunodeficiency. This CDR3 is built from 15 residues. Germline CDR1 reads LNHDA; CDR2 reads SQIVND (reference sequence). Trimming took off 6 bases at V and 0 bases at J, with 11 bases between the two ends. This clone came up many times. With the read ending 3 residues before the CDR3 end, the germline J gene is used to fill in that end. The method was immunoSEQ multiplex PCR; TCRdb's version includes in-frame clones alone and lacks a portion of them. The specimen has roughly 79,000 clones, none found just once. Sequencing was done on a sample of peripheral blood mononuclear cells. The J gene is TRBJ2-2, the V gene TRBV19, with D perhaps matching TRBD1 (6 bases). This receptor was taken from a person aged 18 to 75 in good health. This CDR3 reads CASSHRTANTGELFF. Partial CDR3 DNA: TGTGCCAGTAGCCATAGGACAGCGAACACCGGGGAG.